These 16 T cell receptor beta chains originate from one sample sequenced in a study of blood T cell repertoires in COVID-19. Sequencing used immunoSEQ multiplex PCR; TCRdb keeps in-frame clones, though not all of them. The sample holds some 99,000 clones; approximately 87% are singletons and the top ten take approximately 18%. The material sequenced was peripheral blood. These receptor sequences come from a woman aged 60-75 years with acute or convalescent COVID-19.

This clone showed up just a few times. This chain uses TRBV6-6 with TRBJ1-2; TRBD1 is a possible D gene (5 bases). This CDR3 is built from 14 residues. The germline V and J ends were trimmed by 7 bases and 4 bases, with 16 bases remaining between them. Germline CDR1 reads MNHNY; CDR2 reads SVGAGI (reference sequence). In nucleotides, the CDR3 is TGTGCCAGCACCGCGGGGGGGGACTTCTATGGCTACACCTTC. Its protein is CASTAGGDFYGYTF.

The chain uses TRBV6-5 and TRBJ1-4; D possibly corresponds to TRBD1 (5 bases). V gave up 2 bases and J gave up 14 bases, with 18 bases separating them. CDR1 is MNHEY and CDR2 is SVGAGI in the germline V gene. The CDR3 contains 14 residues. The CDR3 coding sequence is TGTGCCAGCAGTTACGGGCAGGGCATGGTTAAGCTGTTTTTT. This sequence encodes CASSYGQGMVKLFF.

The chain combines TRBV6-5 with TRBJ1-1; 7 bases align to TRBD1. Germline CDR1 reads MNHEY; CDR2 reads SVGAGI. The CDR3 runs 14 residues. V gave up 5 bases and J gave up 1 base; unmatched junction bases: 4. The CDR3 coding sequence is TGTGCCAGCAGTATGGACAGGACGAACACTGAAGCTTTCTTT. Protein product: CASSMDRTNTEAFF.

This chain links TRBV3-1 (or the pseudogene TRBV3-2) with TRBJ2-7; possibly TRBD2 for D (5 bases). CDR1 LGHDT and CDR2 YNNKEL come from the germline V gene (reference sequence). The length of the CDR3 is 13 residues. Trimming left V 4 bases short and J 6 bases short, with 13 bases between. CDR3: CASSLEGRGEQYF. CDR3 nucleotide sequence: TGTGCCAGCAGCCTAGAAGGACGGGGCGAGCAGTACTTC.

The gene calls are TRBV28 and TRBJ1-3; D gene unclear. Trimming removed 7 bases from V and 1 base from J, with 14 bases in between. The CDR3 consists of 15 residues. Per the germline V gene, CDR1 is MDHEN and CDR2 is SYDVKM. The CDR3 protein is CASKLWGESGNTIYF. The CDR3 bases are TGTGCCAGCAAGCTGTGGGGAGAGTCTGGAAACACCATATATTTT.

This clone was picked up many times. CDR3 coding DNA: TGTGCCAGCAGTTTATGGGACAGTTCGACTGGGGCCAACGTCCTGACTTTC. Translating gives CASSLWDSSTGANVLTF. J is TRBJ2-6 and V is TRBV28; TRBD1 is a possible D gene (6 bases). V was clipped by 0 bases and J by 2 bases, with 11 bases between them. Germline V gives CDR1 MDHEN, CDR2 SYDVKM. This CDR3 contains 17 residues.

V is TRBV28 and J is TRBJ1-5; D gene unclear. Germline V gene sequence: CDR1 MDHEN, CDR2 SYDVKM. The ends were cut back, 3 bases at V and 2 bases at J, with 11 bases in the middle. The CDR3 runs to 15 residues. The CDR3 loop reads CASSLRGLGNQPQHF. CDR3 coding DNA: TGTGCCAGCAGTTTGAGAGGGTTGGGCAATCAGCCCCAGCATTTT.

The chain carries TRBV5-1 and TRBJ1-5; TRBD1 agrees at 7 bases. The CDR3 totals 15 residues. The V gene's germline CDR1 is SGHRS and CDR2 YFSETQ. Trimming removed 4 bases from V and 0 bases from J; junction bases left unmatched: 4. The CDR3 coding sequence is TGCGCCAGCAGCCCTCAGGGGGATAGCAATCAGCCCCAGCATTTT. Translating it yields CASSPQGDSNQPQHF.

The chain couples TRBV30 to TRBJ1-2; a weak D match, TRBD1 (6 bases). V was shortened by 3 bases and J by 2 bases, with 10 bases between the two germline ends. The CDR3 contains 13 residues. Germline V gene data show CDR1 as GTSNPN and CDR2 as SVGIG (reference sequence). CDR3 in amino acids: CAWRETGNYGYTF. The CDR3 bases are TGTGCCTGGAGGGAGACAGGAAACTATGGCTACACCTTC.

The chain joins TRBV10-2 to TRBJ2-7; 9 positions match TRBD2. This CDR3 comprises 14 residues. From germline, CDR1 is WSHSY and CDR2 SAAADI. Trimming at V came to 3 bases and at J to 5 bases, leaving 5 bases not matched to a gene. The CDR3 nucleotides are TGCGCCAGCAGTGATGGGACTAGCTTCCACGAGCAGTACTTC. This codes for CASSDGTSFHEQYF.

The V and J genes are TRBV28 and TRBJ2-5; 14 bases map to TRBD2. CDR1 is MDHEN and CDR2 is SYDVKM in the germline V gene. The CDR3 runs to 17 residues. Unmatched junction bases numbered 6, after V lost 5 bases and J lost 1 base. CDR3 loop: CASSTWTSGGTQETQYF. The CDR3 coding sequence is TGTGCCAGCAGTACCTGGACTAGCGGGGGGACCCAAGAGACCCAGTACTTC.

The chain links TRBV5-1 to TRBJ2-1; weak D call: TRBD2 (5 bases). There are 17 residues in the CDR3. CDR1 is SGHRS, CDR2 YFSETQ, per germline. V was trimmed by 4 bases and J by 0 bases, leaving 17 bases between them. CDR3 in amino acids: CASSMGTTGTSYNEQFF. The CDR3 bases are TGCGCCAGCAGCATGGGAACTACGGGAACCTCCTACAATGAGCAGTTCTTC.

The chain uses TRBV30 and TRBJ1-1; 7 bases are a match to TRBD1. Per the germline V gene, CDR1 is GTSNPN and CDR2 is SVGIG (reference sequence). V trimming: 0 bases; J trimming: 1 base; junction bases outside the gene matches: 2. CDR3 length equals 14 residues. The CDR3, as DNA: TGTGCCTGGAGTGTAGGGACAGCGAACACTGAAGCTTTCTTT. Translating it yields CAWSVGTANTEAFF.

This clone appeared once. The chain recombines TRBV4-1 with TRBJ1-3, with 7 bases fitting TRBD1. The trim removed 2 bases at V and 5 bases at J, leaving 9 bases unmatched. Per germline, CDR1 MGHRA and CDR2 YSYEKL. The CDR3 runs to 16 residues. The CDR3 DNA reads TGCGCCAGCAGCCAACTACCACAGGGGAATAGAAACACCATATATTTT. This gives the protein CASSQLPQGNRNTIYF.

V usage is TRBV10-3 and J usage is TRBJ1-1; perhaps TRBD1 as D (5 bases). This CDR3 has 15 amino acids. The germline gives CDR1 ENHRY, CDR2 SYGVKD. Trimming took off 3 bases at V and 1 base at J, with 12 bases between the two ends. The CDR3 nucleotides read TGTGCCATCAGTGACGGAGGGGCGAGGAACACTGAAGCTTTCTTT. Protein sequence: CAISDGGARNTEAFF.

The rearrangement links TRBV4-3 to TRBJ2-7; 8 nucleotides match TRBD1. Germline CDR1 is LGHNA and CDR2 is YSLEER. CDR3 length: 15 amino acids. The junction had 3 bases not matched to a gene; V was cut back by 2 bases and J by 0 bases. The chain's CDR3 is CASSQSGTGSYEQYF. The CDR3 DNA follows: TGCGCCAGCAGCCAATCTGGGACAGGCTCCTACGAGCAGTACTTC.